The sequence of this T cell receptor beta chain was determined in a study of T cell responses to AZD1222 COVID-19 vaccine. A note on this clone: Its target is unknown.

General study results and limits: Seropositive at baseline were only five or six AZD1222 recipients. Spike regions recognized by vaccine-associated CD4 TCRs spanned the protein, led by 160-218 and 743-854.

This CDR3 is 14 amino acids long. Germline V gene data show CDR1 as SGHAT and CDR2 as FQNNGV. V gave up 4 bases and J gave up 8 bases, with 17 bases separating them. Clones were sequenced by immunoSEQ multiplex PCR, and TCRdb holds only the in-frame ones, with some missing. The sample carries about 76,000 clones, 88% recorded once. The J gene is TRBJ1-2, the V gene TRBV11-2; a weak D match, TRBD1 (5 bases). This clonotype was sampled from an adult in good health. Sequencing used peripheral blood, obtained on day 0 of AZD1222 vaccination. The CDR3: CASSSTMGGRGYTF. The DNA for the CDR3 is TGTGCCAGCAGCTCGACGATGGGGGGGAGAGGCTACACCTTC.